The 15 T cell receptor beta chains below all came from one sample that was sequenced in a study of Ad26.COV2.S vaccination and SARS-CoV-2 variants. Data came from immunoSEQ multiplex PCR; TCRdb stores just in-frame clones and leaves some out. The repertoire consists of roughly 380,000 clones, with more than 75% occurring once and the leading ten covering around 3.6%. Treatment described: about 20 received Ad26.COV2.S at low or high dose, single or two shots; 5 received placebo; per-sample allocation not given. It was on day 63 after the first vaccine or placebo injection that samples were taken. The specimen comprised peripheral blood, sampled in a trial of Ad26.COV2.S vaccine versus placebo. The receptors were sampled from a person aged 18 to 59 who received the Ad26.COV2.S COVID-19 vaccine or a placebo.

The V call is TRBV11-2, the J call TRBJ2-7; a possible D gene is TRBD2 (5 bases). The V end lost 1 base, the J end lost 3 bases, and 16 bases lay between the germline ends. The CDR3 totals 16 residues. The germline V gene has CDR1 SGHAT and CDR2 FQNNGV. The CDR3 here is CASSLGVASGYYEQYF. The CDR3 DNA sequence: TGTGCCAGCAGCTTAGGGGTGGCCAGCGGATACTACGAGCAGTACTTC.

V gene TRBV4-2 combines with J gene TRBJ2-5, with a weak D call TRBD2 (7 bases). Germline V gene sequence: CDR1 LGHNA, CDR2 YNFKEQ. With 3 bases removed from V and 3 bases from J, the gap between germline ends came to 11 bases. The CDR3 contains 14 residues. In DNA form, the CDR3 reads TGTGCCAGCAGCCAGCCGGGGGGCGAAGAGACCCAGTACTTC. The encoded protein is CASSQPGGEETQYF.

This clone was found once. The J gene is TRBJ2-2, the V gene TRBV9; no definite D call. V was pared by 4 bases and J by 7 bases, with 17 bases between. CDR1 is SGDLS, CDR2 YYNGEE, per germline. The CDR3 runs 15 residues. This CDR3 is CASSPLGRQGGELFF. CDR3 nucleotides: TGTGCCAGCAGCCCCCTAGGACGTCAAGGCGGGGAGCTGTTTTTT. Variable domain in full (rest from reference TRBV9 and TRBJ2-2): DSGVTQTPKHLITATGQRVTLRCSPRSGDLSVYWYQQSLDQGLQFLIQYYNGEERAKGNILERFSAQQFPDLHSELNLSSLELGDSALYFCASSPLGRQGGELFFGEGSRLTVL.

The chain couples TRBV11-2 to TRBJ1-5; D unresolved. Germline V lookup: CDR1 SGHAT, CDR2 FQNNGV. Trimming took off 5 bases at V and 0 bases at J, with 11 bases between the two ends. The CDR3 is 15 amino acids. The CDR3 bases are TGTGCCAGCAGCCTGAACGGCCATAGCAATCAGCCCCAGCATTTT. This gives the protein CASSLNGHSNQPQHF. Together with reference TRBV11-2 and TRBJ1-5, the CDR3 gives the full variable domain: EAGVAQSPRYKIIEKRQSVAFWCNPISGHATLYWYQQILGQGPKLLIQFQNNGVVDDSQLPKDRFSAERLKGVDSTLKIQPAKLEDSAVYLCASSLNGHSNQPQHFGDGTRLSIL.

This chain links TRBV6-5 with TRBJ1-6; D unclear. Trimming pared 0 bases from V and 9 bases from J, leaving 12 bases between. This CDR3 is built from 15 residues. Germline CDR1 MNHEY, CDR2 SVGAGI. Here the CDR3 reads CASSYSVRAGSPLHF. DNA of the CDR3: TGTGCCAGCAGTTACTCGGTGAGGGCAGGTTCACCCCTCCACTTT.

This clone was observed a single time. The chain is built from TRBV5-6 and TRBJ2-7; 9 bases agree with TRBD1. This CDR3 comprises 16 residues. The V segment lost 5 bases and the J segment 5 bases; nucleotides outside the gene matches: 14. Germline V lookup: CDR1 SGHDT, CDR2 YYEEEE. CDR3 sequence: CASSWGGQGAPNEQYF. The CDR3 region has the DNA TGTGCCAGCAGTTGGGGGGGACAGGGAGCTCCCAACGAGCAGTACTTC.

The chain combines TRBV10-3 with TRBJ2-1, with 11 positions matching TRBD1. Per germline, CDR1 ENHRY and CDR2 SYGVKD. CDR3 length: 14 amino acids. The ends lost 7 bases at V and 7 bases at J; junction bases unmatched: 6. CDR3 DNA: TGTGCCATCACCCGGACAGGGGGCTTGAATGAGCAGTTCTTC. It is translated as CAITRTGGLNEQFF.

This chain connects TRBV6-6 to TRBJ1-4, with a weak D call TRBD1 (6 bases). Germline values: CDR1 MNHNY, CDR2 SVGAGI (reference sequence). This CDR3 contains 14 residues. The V and J ends lost 2 bases and 5 bases respectively, with 9 bases between them. The CDR3, as DNA: TGTGCCAGCAGTTACAGGGGGGAAAATGAAAAACTGTTTTTT. It codes for CASSYRGENEKLFF.

The chain combines TRBV15 with TRBJ2-7; perhaps TRBD2 as D (6 bases). CDR3 length: 15 residues. Per the germline V gene, CDR1 is LNHNV and CDR2 is YYDKDF (reference sequence). V was pared by 3 bases and J by 6 bases, with 18 bases between. Here the CDR3 reads CATSSPRSTSSEQYF. DNA of the CDR3: TGTGCCACCAGCAGCCCCCGCTCTACTAGCAGCGAGCAGTACTTC.

The chain uses TRBV29-1 and TRBJ1-2; D uncertain. CDR1 is SQVTM and CDR2 is ANQGSEA in the germline V gene. This CDR3 comprises 13 residues. Trimming pared 6 bases from V and 4 bases from J, leaving 15 bases between. The CDR3: CSVPDSIAYGYTF. In DNA form, the CDR3 reads TGCAGCGTCCCCGATTCGATAGCCTATGGCTACACCTTC.

The DNA for the CDR3 is TGTGCCAGCAGCCCGGGCCTTCGCCGTGAAAAACTGTTTTTT. As protein: CASSPGLRREKLFF. V gene TRBV7-2 combines with J gene TRBJ1-4; D is ambiguous. V gave up 5 bases and J gave up 7 bases, with 14 bases separating them. Per the germline V gene, CDR1 is SGHTA and CDR2 is FQGNSA. The CDR3 has 14 residues.

The chain carries TRBV23-1 and TRBJ2-6, with 9 bases fitting TRBD1. TRBV23-1 is placed among ORFs of uncertain function. Trimming at V came to 3 bases and at J to 1 base, leaving 7 bases not matched to a gene. This CDR3 spans 18 amino acids. CDR3 amino acids: CASSHPWGQGSGANVLTF. The CDR3 region has the DNA TGCGCCAGCAGTCACCCCTGGGGACAGGGATCTGGGGCCAACGTCCTGACTTTC.

This chain joins TRBV28 and TRBJ1-2, with D hard to call. CDR3 length: 11 amino acids. Trimming removed 6 bases from V and 2 bases from J, with 4 bases in between. Per germline, CDR1 MDHEN and CDR2 SYDVKM. The CDR3 DNA follows: TGTGCCAGCAGGGGAAACTATGGCTACACCTTC. This codes for CASRGNYGYTF.

The chain has TRBV7-2 and TRBJ2-7, with D tentatively TRBD1 (6 bases). CDR3 length equals 14 residues. CDR1 is SGHTA and CDR2 is FQGNSA in the germline V gene. Trimming stripped 2 bases from V and 6 bases from J, with 14 bases between. CDR3 DNA sequence: TGTGCCAGCAGCTTACCTTTGCAGGGGAGCGAGCAGTACTTC. This encodes CASSLPLQGSEQYF.

The chain combines TRBV5-4 with TRBJ1-1; 7 nucleotides match TRBD1. From germline, CDR1 is SGHNT and CDR2 YYREEE (reference sequence). V dropped 4 bases and J dropped 4; count of bases not matched to a gene: 10. The CDR3 has 15 amino acids. CDR3 sequence (DNA): TGTGCCAGCAGCGGTCCACAGGGGAGTGGCACTGAAGCTTTCTTT. It is translated as CASSGPQGSGTEAFF.